The clone carrying this TCR beta chain was found a few times. This sample is part of a study of metastatic and nonmetastatic thyroid tumors. The wider study: Patients with malignant and benign thyroid disease provided blood and tumor or nodule tissue, whose repertoires were compared.

TCRdb re-called the PCR reads with MiXCR. The repertoire holds some 16,000 clones, with around 24% as singletons. The entire patient cohort was treatment-naive prior to thyroid surgery. Germline V CDR1 and CDR2: MDHEN, SYDVKM. The V gene end was trimmed by 8 bases and the J gene end by 8 bases; junction bases not matched to a gene: 15. This CDR3 region has 15 residues. The sample was tumor tissue. The source is a male donor with papillary thyroid cancer or a benign thyroid nodule (not recorded which). Some clones in this sample may be carry-over from other donors' samples. This sequence joins TRBV28 and TRBJ2-3; TRBD2 aligns across 8 bases. The CDR3 sequence: CASGRITGGVGTQYF. The CDR3 DNA reads as TGTGCCAGCGGTCGAATAACGGGAGGGGTCGGTACGCAGTATTTT.